These 11 T cell receptor beta chains share one sample of origin, sequenced in a study of blood T cell repertoires in COVID-19. Measured with immunoSEQ multiplex PCR; TCRdb has only the in-frame clones, and not every one. The table records roughly 400,000 clones, about 83% of them present only once. Material for sequencing was PBMCs or T cells enriched from blood (not recorded which). These receptors were collected from a woman aged 50 to 60 who had recovered from COVID-19.

The J gene is TRBJ2-4, the V gene TRBV3-1 (or the pseudogene TRBV3-2); 10 nucleotides align to TRBD1. Germline V gene data show CDR1 as LGHDT and CDR2 as YNNKEL (reference sequence). V gave up 4 bases and J gave up 0 bases; unmatched junction bases: 6. This CDR3 spans 17 amino acids. The CDR3 DNA reads as TGTGCCAGCAGCCCGGGACAGGGGAACCTAGCCAAAAACATTCAGTACTTC. This codes for CASSPGQGNLAKNIQYF.

This CDR3 is CASSQTRQGGVGYTF. The CDR3 DNA sequence: TGTGCCAGCAGCCAAACGCGACAGGGTGGAGTCGGCTACACCTTC. This chain connects TRBV3-1 (or the pseudogene TRBV3-2) to TRBJ1-2, with 7 bases matching TRBD1. The CDR3 sequence is 15 residues long. Germline assignment: CDR1 LGHDT and CDR2 YNNKEL (reference sequence). Trimming cost V 2 bases and J 8 bases; bases outside gene matches: 11.

The chain is built from TRBV2 and TRBJ1-6, with D perhaps TRBD1 (5 bases). Germline CDR1 reads SNHLY; CDR2 reads FYNNEI. Trimming pared 7 bases from V and 9 bases from J, leaving 13 bases between. CDR3 size: 13 residues. Written as DNA, the CDR3 is TGTGCCAGCATTGCGGGGGAGGGTTCACCCCTCCACTTT. Amino acids: CASIAGEGSPLHF.

The J gene is TRBJ2-7, the V gene TRBV9; possibly TRBD1 for D (6 bases). The V and J ends lost 2 bases and 0 bases respectively, with 12 bases between them. The CDR3 has 15 residues. The germline CDR1 and CDR2 sequences are SGDLS and YYNGEE. Written as DNA, the CDR3 is TGTGCCAGCAGCGTTTCAGGGGACACCTCCTACGAGCAGTACTTC. This translates into CASSVSGDTSYEQYF.

This chain uses TRBV28 with TRBJ1-2, with D unresolved. The CDR3 spans 13 residues. Germline CDR1 and CDR2: MDHEN and SYDVKM. The V and J ends lost 3 bases and 6 bases respectively, with 11 bases between them. Here the CDR3 reads CASSLVTRDGYTF. The CDR3 DNA reads as TGTGCCAGCAGTTTGGTCACTCGGGATGGCTACACCTTC.

The DNA for the CDR3 is TGTGCCAGCAGCCGCAGGGAATCTGATGGGCACACCATATATTTT. Its translation: CASSRRESDGHTIYF. The chain has TRBV5-6 and TRBJ1-3, with a tentative D call TRBD1 (5 bases). This CDR3 comprises 15 residues. Trimming removed 4 bases at V and 8 bases at J, with 19 bases between. Germline V gives CDR1 SGHDT, CDR2 YYEEEE. The variable domain in full, completed from reference TRBV5-6 and TRBJ1-3, reads DAGVTQSPTHLIKTRGQQVTLRCSPKSGHDTVSWYQQALGQGPQFIFQYYEEEERQRGNFPDRFSGHQFPNYSSELNVNALLLGDSALYLCASSRRESDGHTIYFGEGSWLTVV.

The genes are TRBV5-1 and TRBJ1-2, with D possibly being TRBD1 (6 bases). Trimming stripped 1 base from V and 3 bases from J, with 19 bases between. CDR1 SGHRS and CDR2 YFSETQ come from the germline V gene. CDR3 length equals 17 residues. In DNA form, the CDR3 reads TGCGCCAGCAGCTTGTCTCTCCAGGGGCGCTCGCACTATGGCTACACCTTC. Protein sequence: CASSLSLQGRSHYGYTF.

The J gene is TRBJ1-2, the V gene TRBV7-9, with 10 bases aligning to TRBD1. CDR3 length equals 14 residues. The V gene end was trimmed by 4 bases and the J gene end by 7 bases; junction bases not matched to a gene: 6. CDR1 and CDR2 from the germline V gene are SEHNR and FQNEAQ (reference sequence). The CDR3 nucleotides read TGTGCCAGCAGCTCAAACCGGGACAGGGGTGGCTACACCTTC. Its translation is CASSSNRDRGGYTF.

The rearrangement links TRBV12-3 or TRBV12-4 to TRBJ1-4; D is unresolved. V lost 7 bases and J 7 bases, leaving 13 bases between the germline ends. The CDR3 loop spans 13 amino acids. CDR3 sequence (DNA): TGTGCCAGCACTGGAGGAGCGGTTGAAAAACTGTTTTTT. Amino acids: CASTGGAVEKLFF.

This chain uses TRBV5-4 with TRBJ2-2, with TRBD1 matching 10 bases. CDR3 length: 16 residues. Germline V gene data show CDR1 as SGHNT and CDR2 as YYREEE (reference sequence). With 4 bases clipped from V and 7 bases from J, the junction kept 10 bases outside the gene matches. CDR3 protein: CASSRPGQGIHGELFF. CDR3 sequence (DNA): TGTGCCAGCAGCCGGCCGGGACAGGGGATTCACGGGGAGCTGTTTTTT. Full variable domain (rest looked up from reference TRBV5-4 and TRBJ2-2): ETGVTQSPTHLIKTRGQQVTLRCSSQSGHNTVSWYQQALGQGPQFIFQYYREEENGRGNFPPRFSGLQFPNYSSELNVNALELDDSALYLCASSRPGQGIHGELFFGEGSRLTVL.

This chain's CDR3 is CASSTPQGARSGNTIYF. The CDR3 coding sequence is TGTGCCAGCAGTACCCCGCAGGGGGCGCGTTCCGGAAACACCATATATTTT. This chain links TRBV28 with TRBJ1-3, with 8 bases identical to TRBD1. The CDR3 totals 17 residues. The ends lost 5 bases at V and 4 bases at J; junction bases unmatched: 13. Germline V gives CDR1 MDHEN, CDR2 SYDVKM.